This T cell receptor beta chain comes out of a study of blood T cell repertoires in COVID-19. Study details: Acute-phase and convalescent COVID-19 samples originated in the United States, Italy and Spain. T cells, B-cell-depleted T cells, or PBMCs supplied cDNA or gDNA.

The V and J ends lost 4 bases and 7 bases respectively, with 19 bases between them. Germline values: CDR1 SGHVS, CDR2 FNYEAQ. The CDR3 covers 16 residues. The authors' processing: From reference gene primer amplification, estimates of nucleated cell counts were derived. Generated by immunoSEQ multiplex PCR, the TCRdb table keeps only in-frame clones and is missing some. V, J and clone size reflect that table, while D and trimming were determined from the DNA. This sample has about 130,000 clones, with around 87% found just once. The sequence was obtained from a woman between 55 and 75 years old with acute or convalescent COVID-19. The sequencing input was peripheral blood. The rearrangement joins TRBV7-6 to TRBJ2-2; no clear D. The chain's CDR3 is CASSSPYTGRSGELFF. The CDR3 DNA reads TGTGCCAGCAGCTCCCCCTACACGGGTAGGAGCGGGGAGCTGTTTTTT.